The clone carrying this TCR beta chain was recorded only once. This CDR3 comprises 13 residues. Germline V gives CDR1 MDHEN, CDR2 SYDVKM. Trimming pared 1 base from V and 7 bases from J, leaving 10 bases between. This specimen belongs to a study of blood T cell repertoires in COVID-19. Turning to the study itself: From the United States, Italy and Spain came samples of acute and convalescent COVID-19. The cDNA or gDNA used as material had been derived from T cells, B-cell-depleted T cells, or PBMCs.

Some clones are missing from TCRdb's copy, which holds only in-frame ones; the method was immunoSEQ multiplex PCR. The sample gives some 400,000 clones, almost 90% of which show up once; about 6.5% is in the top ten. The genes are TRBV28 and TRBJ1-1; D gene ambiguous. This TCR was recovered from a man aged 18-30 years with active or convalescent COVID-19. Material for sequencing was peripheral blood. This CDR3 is CASSLLRESEAFF. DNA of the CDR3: TGTGCCAGCAGTTTATTGAGGGAAAGTGAAGCTTTCTTT.